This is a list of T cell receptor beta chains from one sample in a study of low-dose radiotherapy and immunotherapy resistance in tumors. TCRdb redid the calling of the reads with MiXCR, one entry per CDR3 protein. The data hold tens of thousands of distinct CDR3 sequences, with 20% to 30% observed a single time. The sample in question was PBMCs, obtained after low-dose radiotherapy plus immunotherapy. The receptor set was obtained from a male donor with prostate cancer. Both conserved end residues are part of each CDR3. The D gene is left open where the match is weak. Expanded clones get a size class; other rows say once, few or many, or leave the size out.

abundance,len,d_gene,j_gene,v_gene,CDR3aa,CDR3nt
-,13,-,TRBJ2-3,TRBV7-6,CASSFKAWDTQYF,TGTGCCAGCAGTTTCAAGGCCTGGGATACGCAGTATTTT
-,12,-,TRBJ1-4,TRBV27,CACRGRGEKLFF,TGTGCCTGTCGGGGTCGAGGGGAAAAACTGTTTTTT
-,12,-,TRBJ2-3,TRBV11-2,CASSVVADTQYF,TGTGCCAGCAGCGTCGTAGCAGATACGCAGTATTTT
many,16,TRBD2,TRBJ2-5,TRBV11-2,CASSPGLAGGAETQYF,TGTGCCAGCAGCCCAGGACTAGCGGGGGGGGCAGAGACCCAGTACTTC
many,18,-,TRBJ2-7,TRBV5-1,CASSSHRGSGHFPLEQYF,TGCGCCAGCAGCTCCCATAGAGGAAGCGGGCATTTCCCCCTCGAGCAGTACTTC
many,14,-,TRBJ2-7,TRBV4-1,CASSQVDRSYEQYF,TGCGCCAGCAGCCAAGTGGACCGATCCTACGAGCAGTACTTC
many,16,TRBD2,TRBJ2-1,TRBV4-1,CASSQPASGKYNEQFF,TGCGCCAGCAGCCAACCAGCTAGCGGGAAGTACAATGAGCAGTTCTTC
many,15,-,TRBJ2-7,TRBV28,CASSSPSRKTHEQYF,TGTGCCAGCAGTTCCCCTAGTAGAAAGACCCACGAGCAGTACTTC
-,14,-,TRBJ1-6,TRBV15,CATSRSREGSPLHF,TGTGCCACCAGCAGATCCAGGGAAGGATCACCCCTCCACTTT
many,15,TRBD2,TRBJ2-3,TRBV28,CASSLTSGSGSTQYF,TGTGCCAGCAGTTTAACTAGCGGGAGCGGAAGTACGCAGTATTTT
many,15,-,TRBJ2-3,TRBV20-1,CSAPNSAFGTDTQYF,TGCAGTGCCCCCAACTCAGCTTTCGGCACAGATACGCAGTATTTT
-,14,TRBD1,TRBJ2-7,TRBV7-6,CASSALDRGTGQYF,TGTGCCAGCAGCGCCCTGGACAGGGGTACGGGGCAGTACTTC
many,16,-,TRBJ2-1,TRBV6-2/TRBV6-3,CASSLYPNGAYNEQFF,TGTGCCAGCAGTCTTTATCCCAACGGGGCCTACAATGAGCAGTTCTTC
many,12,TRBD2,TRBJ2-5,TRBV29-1,CSGGLVQETQYF,TGCAGCGGGGGACTAGTCCAAGAGACCCAGTACTTC
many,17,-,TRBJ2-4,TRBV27,CASSLLGAGSGKNIQYF,TGTGCCAGCAGTTTATTGGGCGCTGGGAGCGGCAAAAACATTCAGTACTTC
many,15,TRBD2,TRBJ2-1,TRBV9,CASRPGGSRYNEQFF,TGTGCCAGCAGGCCCGGCGGGAGTCGGTACAATGAGCAGTTCTTC
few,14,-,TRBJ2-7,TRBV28,CASSPTRGSYEQYF,TGTGCCAGCAGTCCAACCCGGGGGTCCTACGAGCAGTACTTC
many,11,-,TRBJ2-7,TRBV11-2,CASSLVGEQYF,TGTGCCAGCAGCTTAGTGGGTGAGCAGTACTTC
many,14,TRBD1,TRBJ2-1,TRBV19,CASEDRGRNNEQFF,TGTGCCAGCGAGGACAGGGGGCGAAACAATGAGCAGTTCTTC
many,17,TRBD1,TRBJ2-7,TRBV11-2,CASSLNLPGQGKGEQYF,TGTGCCAGCAGCTTAAATTTGCCGGGACAGGGGAAAGGGGAGCAGTACTTC
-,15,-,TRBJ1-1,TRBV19,CASTTSGRSNTEAFF,TGTGCCAGTACCACTAGTGGCAGGTCGAACACTGAAGCTTTCTTT
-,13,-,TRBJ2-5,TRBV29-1,CSVHLLGKETQYF,TGCAGCGTTCACCTACTCGGAAAAGAGACCCAGTACTTC
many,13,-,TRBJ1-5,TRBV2,CATRGQTNQPQHF,TGTGCCACCCGTGGACAGACCAATCAGCCCCAGCATTTT
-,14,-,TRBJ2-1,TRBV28,CASQPRGPYNEQFF,TGTGCCAGCCAGCCTCGGGGCCCCTACAATGAGCAGTTCTTC
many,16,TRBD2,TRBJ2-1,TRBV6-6,CASRISGRGRYNEQFF,TGTGCCAGCAGGATAAGCGGGAGGGGTCGTTACAATGAGCAGTTCTTC
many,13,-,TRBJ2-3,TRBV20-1,CSASDLSTDTQYF,TGCAGTGCTAGTGACCTTAGCACAGATACGCAGTATTTT
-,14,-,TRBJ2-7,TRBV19,CASSIGWSSYEQYF,TGTGCCAGTAGTATAGGATGGAGCTCCTACGAGCAGTACTTC
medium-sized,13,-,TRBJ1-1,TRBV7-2,CASALGLNTEAFF,TGTGCCAGCGCCCTGGGCCTGAACACTGAAGCTTTCTTT
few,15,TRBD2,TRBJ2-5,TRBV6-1,CASSEMASGAETQYF,TGTGCCAGCAGTGAAATGGCTAGCGGGGCGGAGACCCAGTACTTC
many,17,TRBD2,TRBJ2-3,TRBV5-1,CASSGLAGGPGTDTQYF,TGCGCCAGCAGCGGGCTAGCGGGAGGGCCTGGCACAGATACGCAGTATTTT
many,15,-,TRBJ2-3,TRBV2,CASSEVGSGTDTQYF,TGTGCCAGCAGTGAAGTTGGTAGCGGCACAGATACGCAGTATTTT
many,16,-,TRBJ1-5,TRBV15,CATSRGGRGGFQPQHF,TGTGCCACCAGCAGAGGTGGGAGGGGGGGTTTTCAGCCCCAGCATTTT
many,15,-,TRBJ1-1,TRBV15,CATSRGLGQNTEAFF,TGTGCCACCAGCAGAGGCCTAGGACAGAACACTGAAGCTTTCTTT
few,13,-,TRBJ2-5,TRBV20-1,CSSETRLQETQYF,TGCAGTTCAGAGACGCGCCTTCAAGAGACCCAGTACTTC
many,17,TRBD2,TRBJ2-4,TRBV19,CASSTRTSGSPKNIQYF,TGTGCCAGTAGTACGAGGACTAGCGGGAGCCCCAAAAACATTCAGTACTTC
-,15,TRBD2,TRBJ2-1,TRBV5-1,CASSLVGLADNEQFF,TGCGCCAGCAGCTTAGTGGGACTAGCGGACAATGAGCAGTTCTTC
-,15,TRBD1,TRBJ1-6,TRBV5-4,CASSLADRRNSPLHF,TGTGCCAGCAGCTTAGCGGACAGGCGTAATTCACCCCTCCACTTT
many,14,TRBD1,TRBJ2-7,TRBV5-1,CASSSGTGRKEQYF,TGCGCCAGCAGCAGTGGGACAGGGCGGAAGGAGCAGTACTTC
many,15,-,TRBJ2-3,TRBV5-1,CASSLGGHPTDTQYF,TGCGCCAGCAGCCTTGGGGGACATCCCACAGATACGCAGTATTTT
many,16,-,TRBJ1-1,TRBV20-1,CSAGDLERTRNTEAFF,TGCAGTGCCGGTGACCTTGAGCGGACTAGGAACACTGAAGCTTTCTTT
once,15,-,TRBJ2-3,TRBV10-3,CAISATPSGTDTQYF,TGTGCCATCAGTGCCACTCCCTCAGGCACAGATACGCAGTATTTT
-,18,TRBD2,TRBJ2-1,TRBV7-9,CASSSKSRLAGASDEQFF,TGTGCCAGCAGCTCTAAGTCCCGACTAGCGGGAGCTTCGGATGAGCAGTTCTTC
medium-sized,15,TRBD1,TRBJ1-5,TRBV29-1,CSVGIGQGTNQPQHF,TGCAGCGTGGGGATAGGACAGGGGACAAATCAGCCCCAGCATTTT
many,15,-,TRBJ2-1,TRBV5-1,CASSLALGTVNEQFF,TGCGCCAGCAGCTTGGCCCTCGGGACCGTCAATGAGCAGTTCTTC
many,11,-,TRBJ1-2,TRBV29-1,CSVGEGFGYTF,TGCAGCGTTGGGGAGGGGTTTGGCTACACCTTC
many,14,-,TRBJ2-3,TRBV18,CASSLERVTDTQYF,TGTGCCAGCTCACTGGAGCGGGTCACAGATACGCAGTATTTT
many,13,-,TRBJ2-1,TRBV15,CATSRAGDNEQFF,TGTGCCACCAGCAGAGCTGGGGACAATGAGCAGTTCTTC
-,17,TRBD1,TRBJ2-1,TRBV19,CASSRGGQGGTYNEQFF,TGTGCCAGTAGTAGAGGGGGACAGGGGGGAACCTACAATGAGCAGTTCTTC
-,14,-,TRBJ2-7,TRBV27,CASSFSRSSYEQYF,TGTGCCAGCAGTTTCTCACGAAGCTCCTACGAGCAGTACTTC
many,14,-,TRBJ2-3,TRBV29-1,CSVGGALLTDTQYF,TGCAGCGTTGGGGGTGCCTTGTTAACAGATACGCAGTATTTT
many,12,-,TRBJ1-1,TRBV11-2,CASSGVDTEAFF,TGTGCCAGCTCTGGAGTTGATACTGAAGCTTTCTTT
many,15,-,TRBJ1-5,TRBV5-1,CASSPSGGSNQPQHF,TGCGCCAGCAGCCCTTCCGGTGGGAGCAATCAGCCCCAGCATTTT
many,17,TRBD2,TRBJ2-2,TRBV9,CASSVEVGLAGAGELFF,TGTGCCAGCAGCGTAGAGGTTGGGCTAGCGGGAGCCGGGGAGCTGTTTTTT